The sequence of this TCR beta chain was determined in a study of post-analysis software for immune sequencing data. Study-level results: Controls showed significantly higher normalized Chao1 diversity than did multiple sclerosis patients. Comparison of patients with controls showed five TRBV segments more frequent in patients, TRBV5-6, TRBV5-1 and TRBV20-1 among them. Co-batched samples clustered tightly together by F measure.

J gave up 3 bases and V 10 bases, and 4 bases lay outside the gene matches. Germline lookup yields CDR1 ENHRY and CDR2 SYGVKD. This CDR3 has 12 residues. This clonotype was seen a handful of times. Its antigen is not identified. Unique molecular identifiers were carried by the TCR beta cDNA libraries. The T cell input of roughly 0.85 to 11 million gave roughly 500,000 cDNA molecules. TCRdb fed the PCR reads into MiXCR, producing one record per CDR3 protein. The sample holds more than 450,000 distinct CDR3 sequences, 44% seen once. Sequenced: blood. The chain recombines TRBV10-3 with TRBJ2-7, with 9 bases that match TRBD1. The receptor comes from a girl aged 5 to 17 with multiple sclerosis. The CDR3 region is CASMTGGYEQYF. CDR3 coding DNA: TGTGCCAGCATGACAGGGGGCTACGAGCAGTACTTC.